A selection of T cell receptor beta chains follows, all from one sample in a study of beta chain features in type 1 diabetes. Here immunoSEQ multiplex PCR was the method, and the copy in TCRdb shows in-frame clones only, minus some. The repertoire includes fewer than 900,000 clones, 17% of them detected once, and 0.02% to 0.025% sits in the top ten. Input material: naive CD4+ T cells from blood. The source is a woman aged 18-29 years in good health. Each CDR3 is given with its conserved first and last residue. The order of the fields is clone size, J gene, V gene, D gene, CDR3 DNA, CDR3 protein. The D gene is left open where the match is weak. Clone size is given for some rows only: seen once, a few or many times, or a class if the clone is expanded.

few	TRBJ2-1	TRBV4-3	NA	TGCGCCAGCAGCCAGGAGGGGGTGCTGACATCGTACAATGAGCAGTTCTTC	CASSQEGVLTSYNEQFF
NA	TRBJ1-2	TRBV29-1	NA	TGCAGCGTTGCAGACAGACGCGAGGGGTATGGCTACACCTTC	CSVADRREGYGYTF
few	TRBJ2-1	TRBV6-5	NA	TGTGCCAGCAGTTACTCGAACCGTCCTTCCTACAATGAGCAGTTCTTC	CASSYSNRPSYNEQFF
NA	TRBJ2-5	TRBV21-1	NA	TGTGCCAGCAGCAAAGATCGGGCGGAGCAAGAGACCCAGTACTTC	CASSKDRAEQETQYF
few	TRBJ2-7	TRBV28	NA	TGTGCCAGCAGCTCTGCTACTTACGAGCAGTACTTC	CASSSATYEQYF
NA	TRBJ2-3	TRBV11-1	TRBD2	TGTGCCAGCAGCTGGACTAGCGGGAACGCAGATACGCAGTATTTT	CASSWTSGNADTQYF
NA	TRBJ2-1	TRBV4-3	NA	TGCGCCAGCAGCCAAGATCCACTAGCATCTCCGCAGTTCTTC	CASSQDPLASPQFF
NA	TRBJ2-5	TRBV28	TRBD1	TGTGCCAGCAGTTTCCCTGGACAGGGGGCCCTATCTGGGACACAAGAGACCCAGTACTTC	CASSFPGQGALSGTQETQYF
NA	TRBJ2-5	TRBV5-1	TRBD1	TGCGCCAGCAGCTTTGGACAGGGTGAGACCCAGTACTTC	CASSFGQGETQYF
NA	TRBJ2-3	TRBV28	TRBD2	TGTGCCAGCGAGAGCGGCGGGAGCTTCGCGGATACGCAGTATTTT	CASESGGSFADTQYF
NA	TRBJ2-3	TRBV5-4	TRBD2	TGTGCCAGCAGCTTGGGGCGGTGGCTAGCGGGAAGCACAGATACGCAGTATTTT	CASSLGRWLAGSTDTQYF
few	TRBJ1-1	TRBV27	NA	TGTGCCAGCAGTTCCCCCGGGTCAAACACTGAAGCTTTCTTT	CASSSPGSNTEAFF
few	TRBJ2-7	TRBV28	TRBD1	TGTGCCAGCAGTCCCTCCTTCCGGGACAGCATGAGGTTGGAGCAGTACTTC	CASSPSFRDSMRLEQYF
NA	TRBJ1-1	TRBV5-4	NA	TGTGCCAGCAGCTTGGTGCGGGGAACCGAAGCTTTCTTT	CASSLVRGTEAFF
few	TRBJ1-5	TRBV6-6	NA	TGTGCCAGCAGTCACGACCCGAGGAGCAATCAGCCCCAGCATTTT	CASSHDPRSNQPQHF
NA	TRBJ1-2	TRBV25-1	NA	TGTGCCAGCAGTGAAAATAGACAGTCCTATGGCTACACCTTC	CASSENRQSYGYTF
few	TRBJ1-5	TRBV7-2	NA	TGTGCCAGCAGCTTAGCGAAGTCTTCAGGGAATCAGCCCCAGCATTTT	CASSLAKSSGNQPQHF
NA	TRBJ2-1	TRBV11-3	TRBD1	TGTGCCAGCAGCTTAGGAACCGGGACAGGGGTTGTCAATGAGCAGTTCTTC	CASSLGTGTGVVNEQFF
NA	TRBJ1-2	TRBV5-6	TRBD1	TGTGCCAGCAGCTTTAGCGCCAGGGGGAACTATGGCTACACCTTC	CASSFSARGNYGYTF
few	TRBJ1-1	TRBV27	TRBD1	TGTGCCAGCAGAAAGGGGGCCGGTATGACTGAAGCTTTCTTT	CASRKGAGMTEAFF
few	TRBJ1-5	TRBV29-1	NA	TGCAGCGTCCGAATGGAACAAGATCAGCCCCAGCATTTT	CSVRMEQDQPQHF
NA	TRBJ2-7	TRBV10-3	NA	TGTGCCATCAGGGGAGCAGCTTCCTACGAGCAGTACTTC	CAIRGAASYEQYF
few	TRBJ1-1	TRBV7-2	TRBD1	TGTGCCAGCAGTCCCGGGACAGGGTACAACACTGAAGCTTTCTTT	CASSPGTGYNTEAFF
NA	TRBJ2-1	TRBV10-3	TRBD1	TGTGCCATCAGTGGACACCGGGACAGTCGTAGCCCTTACAATGAGCAGTTCTTC	CAISGHRDSRSPYNEQFF
NA	TRBJ2-2	TRBV14	NA	TGTGCCAGCAGCCAAGAGACCAGCCCTGCTGGGGAGCTGTTTTTT	CASSQETSPAGELFF
few	TRBJ1-4	TRBV7-8	NA	TGTGCCAGCAGCAAGGTCCCGGGAGAAAAACTGTTTTTT	CASSKVPGEKLFF
few	TRBJ1-4	TRBV6-5	TRBD1	TGTGCCAGCAGTTCGACTCCACAGGGGCGTAATGAAAAACTGTTTTTT	CASSSTPQGRNEKLFF
NA	TRBJ2-3	TRBV28	TRBD1	TGTGCCAGCAGATACCGGGACAGGCGGCCAGATACGCAGTATTTT	CASRYRDRRPDTQYF
NA	TRBJ1-5	TRBV28	NA	TGTGCCAGCAGTACCCATGGTTTCAGCAATCAGCCCCAGCATTTT	CASSTHGFSNQPQHF
NA	TRBJ2-6	TRBV5-4	NA	TGTGCCAGCAGCTTATTGGGGGCTGGGGCCAACGTCCTGACTTTC	CASSLLGAGANVLTF
few	TRBJ1-1	TRBV21-1	NA	TGTGCCAGCAGCAAAACCCATTGGGATACTGAAGCTTTCTTT	CASSKTHWDTEAFF
few	TRBJ2-3	TRBV25-1	NA	TGTGCCAGCAGTGCTGGGACAGATACGCAGTATTTT	CASSAGTDTQYF
NA	TRBJ2-2	TRBV16	NA	TGTGCCAGCGGCCTCCCGGGACTGGGCGGCACCGGGGAGCTGTTTTTT	CASGLPGLGGTGELFF
few	TRBJ1-5	TRBV4-3	NA	TGCGCCAGCAGCCAAGGATTCGGTCAGCCCCAGCATTTT	CASSQGFGQPQHF
NA	TRBJ2-7	TRBV10-3	TRBD1	TGTGCCATCGGGGGTCGGGACAGCTCAACCTACGAGCAGTACTTC	CAIGGRDSSTYEQYF
NA	TRBJ1-5	TRBV15	TRBD1	TGTGCCACCAGCAGTCTCACAGGGGTGGTTCAGCCCCAGCATTTT	CATSSLTGVVQPQHF
few	TRBJ2-3	TRBV29-1	NA	TGCAGCGTGACTGACTGGATAGATACGCAGTATTTT	CSVTDWIDTQYF
NA	TRBJ2-7	TRBV2	NA	TGTGCCAGCAGGCAGAGGAGGGACTACGAGCAGTACTTC	CASRQRRDYEQYF
few	TRBJ2-7	TRBV7-3	NA	TGTGCCAGCAGCCACTCCTTTAGGGGTGAGCAGTACTTC	CASSHSFRGEQYF
NA	TRBJ1-5	TRBV18	NA	TGTGCCAGCTCACCCGGAGGTGGGTTTGATCAGCCCCAGCATTTT	CASSPGGGFDQPQHF
once	TRBJ2-1	TRBV10-3	TRBD2	TGTGCCATCAGCAACATAGCGGGAGGACGGCATTACAATGAGCAGTTCTTC	CAISNIAGGRHYNEQFF
NA	TRBJ2-3	TRBV28	NA	TGTGCCAGCAGTCCCCGCGGAAGAAGGGGAGATACGCAGTATTTT	CASSPRGRRGDTQYF
NA	TRBJ2-1	TRBV18	NA	TGTGCCAGCTCACCAAACGTCTGGGACTACAATGAGCAGTTCTTC	CASSPNVWDYNEQFF
few	TRBJ2-5	TRBV9	NA	TGTGCCAGCAGCGTAGGAGGGGGTCCCCAAGAGACCCAGTACTTC	CASSVGGGPQETQYF
few	TRBJ1-2	TRBV19	NA	TGTGCCAGTAACTTTGGAGGTAGAGGCTACACCTTC	CASNFGGRGYTF
NA	TRBJ2-3	TRBV7-3	TRBD2	TGTGCCAGCAGCTTAAGAGGCGGGGGAAGCGGCACAGATACGCAGTATTTT	CASSLRGGGSGTDTQYF
few	TRBJ2-3	TRBV18	NA	TGTGCCAGCTCACCGGGACCTCACACAGATACGCAGTATTTT	CASSPGPHTDTQYF
NA	TRBJ2-3	TRBV5-4	NA	TGTGCCAGCAGCGTAGCGGCCGAGTCAGATACGCAGTATTTT	CASSVAAESDTQYF
NA	TRBJ1-5	TRBV28	NA	TGTGCCAGCAGTTTAGCTTTGGCGGGGAGTGGTACTCAGCCCCAGCATTTT	CASSLALAGSGTQPQHF
NA	TRBJ2-1	TRBV18	NA	TGTGCCAGCTCACCACCGGCACAGGACAATGAGCAGTTCTTC	CASSPPAQDNEQFF
NA	TRBJ2-5	TRBV29-1	NA	TGCAGCGTTGAAGCAGGGCGGGAGACCCAGTACTTC	CSVEAGRETQYF
NA	TRBJ1-1	TRBV10-2	NA	TGCGCCAGCAGTGAGTTCGGGAACACTGAAGCTTTCTTT	CASSEFGNTEAFF
NA	TRBJ2-5	TRBV10-2	NA	TGCGCCAGCATTGTAGGGTTCGGCCAAGAGACCCAGTACTTC	CASIVGFGQETQYF
NA	TRBJ2-7	TRBV7-9	NA	TGTGCCAGCAGCTTCCTCAGGGCGCCGGTTTACGAGCAGTACTTC	CASSFLRAPVYEQYF
few	TRBJ2-6	TRBV7-2	NA	TGTGCCAGCAGCTTATATAGGGCCAACGTCCTGACTTTC	CASSLYRANVLTF